This T cell receptor (beta chain) was identified during a study of blood T cell repertoires in COVID-19 (dated by TCRdb to 2019 to 2021). In the study overall: Samples covering the acute and convalescent phases of COVID-19 were provided by collaborators in the United States, Italy and Spain. The prospective study material was composed of cDNA or gDNA derived from T cells, B-cell-depleted T cells, or PBMCs. Deeply sampled blood TCRbeta repertoires from subjects exposed to, actively infected with, or recovered from COVID-19 were included in the dataset. A freely available public database, intended as a resource for researchers studying the immune response to SARS-CoV-2, is where the repertoires were released. Samples were obtained from the ongoing ImmuneRACE study (first 160 participants) and from 1,000 to 1,500 subjects provided by 6 global collaborators. The sample metadata nearly always contained a de-identified subject ID, COVID-19 status, age in years and sex. Where available, HLA class I and class II types were taken from metadata supplied by the sample provider and were not determined by assay-based typing.

What the authors observed across the whole study: The quantity of clinical and demographic metadata differed by source and by participant and was supplied without curation.

In Seattle, one collaborating source enrolled patients while the infection was active and tracked those patients longitudinally over the course of disease. Collaborating institutions collected whole blood in K2EDTA tubes following their own protocols. For TCRbeta analysis, collaborators shipped samples in one of three forms: frozen whole blood, isolated PBMCs, or DNA extracted from either of those sample types. TCRbeta CDR3 regions were amplified from genomic DNA using the immunoSEQ Assay, a bias-controlled multiplex PCR. On the authors' methods: The number of nucleated cells in each sample was estimated from the amplification of reference gene primers within the assay. Sequence reads were collapsed and filtered to measure the absolute abundance of every unique TCRbeta CDR3 rearrangement. For each sample, productive Simpson clonality was calculated as the square root of Simpson's diversity index across productive rearrangements. The table comes from immuneACCESS by way of TCRdb, which keeps in-frame sequences with V and J called. Part of the clones is missing from these tables; in studies checked, under half for an unresolved V gene and the rest for unknown reasons. Clonal size and the V and J genes are those of that table, whereas D and trimming came from the DNA. This sample has roughly 200,000 clones in its table, and roughly 82% of those were observed once. The ten most abundant clones make up approximately 7.8% of the sample.

This clone was found a few times. It lacks a known antigen. No quality values exist for individual bases; no much larger clone is one base distant. CDR1 and CDR2, per the germline V gene, are SNHLY and FYNNEI. V is cut by 4 bases and J by 2 bases, and the space between the germline ends is 12 bases. The CDR3, cysteine through phenylalanine, is 16 amino acids long. Of all the DNA, just the CDR3 is kept, 48 bases in frame from base 1. The clonotype comes from a woman aged 55 to 70 with COVID-19, enrolled during active disease. Sequencing used peripheral blood. The rearrangement joined TRBV2 to TRBJ1-6, with the D gene not clear enough to name. CDR3 sequence: CASSGEAGTYNSPLHF. The DNA reads TGTGCCAGCAGTGGGGAGGCGGGTACCTATAATTCACCCCTCCACTTT.